Shown below are 26 T cell receptor beta chains from a single sample sequenced in a study of T cell responses to AZD1222 COVID-19 vaccine. Using immunoSEQ multiplex PCR, the repertoire was profiled, and TCRdb retains in-frame clones only, with some absent. The sample lists roughly 150,000 clones; over 75% were seen once. Sequenced material: peripheral blood, taken on day 0 of AZD1222 vaccination. All receptors derive from an adult in good health.

This chain links TRBV7-9 with TRBJ1-1; weak D call: TRBD1 (5 bases). This CDR3 comprises 16 residues. Trimming left V 2 bases short and J 1 base short, with 14 bases between. CDR1 SEHNR and CDR2 FQNEAQ come from the germline V gene (reference sequence). The CDR3, as DNA: TGTGCCAGCAGCTTACTTGTCGGGGGTCCGAACACTGAAGCTTTCTTT. Translated, it gives CASSLLVGGPNTEAFF.

This clone was seen only once. V gene TRBV5-6 combines with J gene TRBJ1-4; 7 nucleotides match TRBD1. Looked up from germline, CDR1 is SGHDT and CDR2 is YYEEEE. V shed 4 bases, J shed 6 bases, and the junction held 12 bases outside the gene matches. The CDR3 runs 16 residues. In DNA form, the CDR3 reads TGTGCCAGCAGCCCCCGGAACAGGGGTAGGGATGAAAAACTGTTTTTT. This translates into CASSPRNRGRDEKLFF.

This clone was detected once. The chain is built from TRBV5-1 and TRBJ2-3, with 11 bases that match TRBD2. Trimming removed 4 bases from V and 1 base from J; junction bases left unmatched: 14. Germline CDR1 SGHRS, CDR2 YFSETQ. The CDR3 totals 19 residues. The CDR3 here is CASSDVGGLAAAGTDTQYF. As DNA, the CDR3 is TGCGCCAGCAGCGATGTCGGGGGACTAGCGGCCGCGGGCACAGATACGCAGTATTTT.

The chain joins TRBV5-1 to TRBJ2-3; D is unclear. In germline, CDR1 is SGHRS, CDR2 YFSETQ. The ends were cut back, 4 bases at V and 3 bases at J, with 9 bases in the middle. This CDR3 region has 13 residues. Here the CDR3 reads CASSPQITDTQYF. As DNA, the CDR3 is TGCGCCAGCAGCCCTCAAATAACAGATACGCAGTATTTT.

The chain has TRBV5-1 and TRBJ2-5; D remains unclear. Trimming cost V 7 bases and J 2 bases, with 18 bases left between them. This CDR3 region has 15 residues. From germline, CDR1 is SGHRS and CDR2 YFSETQ. CDR3 sequence (DNA): TGCGCCAGCCGAAAAATTGGGTCTGGTCAAGAGACCCAGTACTTC. Translated, it gives CASRKIGSGQETQYF.

The rearrangement links TRBV9 to TRBJ2-7, with D perhaps matching TRBD1 (6 bases). CDR3 length: 12 amino acids. From germline, CDR1 is SGDLS and CDR2 YYNGEE. V was pared by 0 bases and J by 5 bases, with 6 bases between. Here the CDR3 reads CASSVGDNEQYF. DNA of the CDR3: TGTGCCAGCAGCGTAGGGGACAACGAGCAGTACTTC.

This chain uses TRBV10-3 with TRBJ2-7, with 15 bases identical to TRBD2. The junction had 21 bases not matched to a gene; V was cut back by 11 bases and J by 4 bases. CDR3 length: 19 residues. CDR1 and CDR2 (germline): ENHRY, SYGVKD. CDR3 coding DNA: TGTGCCTCTATCCGGGTGGGACTAGCGGGGGGCAAAACAATTTACGAGCAGTACGTC. Translation: CASIRVGLAGGKTIYEQYV.

The chain recombines TRBV2 with TRBJ2-2; 10 bases fit TRBD1. The V segment lost 6 bases and the J segment 7 bases; nucleotides outside the gene matches: 8. There are 15 residues in the CDR3. Germline CDR1 reads SNHLY; CDR2 reads FYNNEI. DNA for the CDR3: TGTGCCAGCAGAGGACAGGGGGGAACGGGCGGGGAGCTGTTTTTT. Amino acid sequence: CASRGQGGTGGELFF.

This clone was detected only once. The rearrangement links TRBV5-6 to TRBJ2-1; 7 bases align to TRBD1. The CDR3 consists of 14 residues. V was clipped by 4 bases and J by 4 bases; unmatched bases: 5. Germline CDR1 reads SGHDT; CDR2 reads YYEEEE. The CDR3 spells CASSPGTAYNEQFF. CDR3 DNA: TGTGCCAGCAGCCCGGGGACAGCTTACAATGAGCAGTTCTTC.

The chain couples TRBV9 to TRBJ1-2; a weak D match, TRBD1 (5 bases). V was shortened by 1 base and J by 2 bases, with 24 bases between the two germline ends. There are 19 residues in the CDR3. The germline V gene has CDR1 SGDLS and CDR2 YYNGEE. The DNA for the CDR3 is TGTGCCAGCAGCGTACCTGTTTTCTATGGCAGCCGGACAAACTATGGCTACACCTTC. It yields the protein CASSVPVFYGSRTNYGYTF. Together with reference TRBV9 and TRBJ1-2, the CDR3 gives the full variable domain: DSGVTQTPKHLITATGQRVTLRCSPRSGDLSVYWYQQSLDQGLQFLIQYYNGEERAKGNILERFSAQQFPDLHSELNLSSLELGDSALYFCASSVPVFYGSRTNYGYTFGSGTRLTVV.

The gene calls are TRBV4-1 and TRBJ2-1; no clear D. The CDR3 runs to 11 residues. Germline V CDR1 and CDR2: MGHRA, YSYEKL. V was trimmed by 1 base and J by 6 bases, leaving 1 base between them. The chain's CDR3 is CASSQGNEQFF. The CDR3 coding sequence is TGCGCCAGCAGCCAAGGCAATGAGCAGTTCTTC.

The chain couples TRBV14 to TRBJ2-1; D perhaps matches TRBD2 (5 bases). Germline CDR1 and CDR2: SGHDN and FVKESK. The V and J ends lost 4 bases and 6 bases respectively, with 16 bases between them. The CDR3 extends over 15 amino acids. CDR3: CASSPPWALGNEQFF. As DNA, the CDR3 is TGTGCCAGCAGCCCTCCCTGGGCACTAGGCAATGAGCAGTTCTTC.

This clone has only one observation. The chain couples TRBV7-9 to TRBJ2-7; either TRBD1 or TRBD2 may supply D (6 bases each). Germline V gene data show CDR1 as SEHNR and CDR2 as FQNEAQ (reference sequence). The CDR3 is 14 residues long. Trimming took 0 bases from V and 2 from J, leaving 8 bases between them. CDR3 sequence reads: CASSLARDTYEQYF. The DNA of the CDR3 is TGTGCCAGCAGCTTAGCGCGGGACACCTACGAGCAGTACTTC.

The chain joins TRBV27 to TRBJ2-3, with D unresolved. V was shortened by 3 bases and J by 0 bases, with 10 bases between the two germline ends. The CDR3 extends over 15 amino acids. Germline CDR1 and CDR2: MNHEY and SMNVEV (reference sequence). The CDR3 nucleotides are TGTGCCAGCAGTTTGGGCAGCACTAGCACAGATACGCAGTATTTT. Translation gives CASSLGSTSTDTQYF.

This chain uses TRBV2 with TRBJ1-4, with D maybe TRBD1 (6 bases). The CDR3 is 13 amino acids. Germline V gene data show CDR1 as SNHLY and CDR2 as FYNNEI. V gave up 7 bases and J gave up 7 bases, with 13 bases separating them. CDR3 nucleotide sequence: TGTGCCAGCATTCGGGGGGCTTCTGAAAAACTGTTTTTT. This translates into CASIRGASEKLFF.

The chain joins TRBV4-1 to TRBJ2-3; D could derive from TRBD1 or TRBD2 (6 bases each). The CDR3 is 15 amino acids. The germline gives CDR1 MGHRA, CDR2 YSYEKL. V was pared by 0 bases and J by 4 bases, with 11 bases between. Written as DNA, the CDR3 is TGCGCCAGCAGCCAAGAGGATAGGGGGGCAGATACGCAGTATTTT. As protein: CASSQEDRGADTQYF.

This clone was counted only a few times. V and J are TRBV2 and TRBJ1-2; a possible D gene is TRBD1 (6 bases). Germline CDR1 and CDR2: SNHLY and FYNNEI. The CDR3 totals 16 residues. Trimming took 8 bases from V and 2 from J, leaving 21 bases between them. DNA for the CDR3: TGTGCCAGCTCACAAGACGGAAGGGGGACCAACTATGGCTACACCTTC. This gives the protein CASSQDGRGTNYGYTF. The whole variable domain, remainder taken from reference TRBV2 and TRBJ1-2, is EPEVTQTPSHQVTQMGQEVILRCVPISNHLYFYWYRQILGQKVEFLVSFYNNEISEKSEIFDDQFSVERPDGSNFTLKIRSTKLEDSAMYFCASSQDGRGTNYGYTFGSGTRLTVV.

The rearrangement links TRBV19 to TRBJ1-1; 11 bases align to TRBD1. V lost 5 bases to trimming and J lost 6 bases; unmatched junction nucleotides: 8. Germline CDR1 reads LNHDA; CDR2 reads SQIVND (reference sequence). The length of the CDR3 is 15 residues. The CDR3 reads CASSVDRGLLPEAFF. DNA for the CDR3: TGTGCCAGTAGTGTGGACAGGGGGCTTCTCCCTGAAGCTTTCTTT.

This chain joins TRBV11-1 and TRBJ1-6; perhaps TRBD1 as D (5 bases). The CDR3 has 14 amino acids. Germline V gives CDR1 SGHAT, CDR2 FQDESV (reference sequence). Trimming pared 2 bases from V and 7 bases from J, leaving 9 bases between. The CDR3: CASSLRGTNSPLHF. In DNA, the CDR3 is TGTGCCAGCAGCTTACGGGGCACGAATTCACCCCTCCACTTT.

CDR3 DNA: TGTGCCAGCGGCGTGGGGGGCGGGGGCACAGATACGCAGTATTTT. This translates into CASGVGGGGTDTQYF. V usage is TRBV28 and J usage is TRBJ2-3, with D possibly called TRBD1 or TRBD2 (6 bases each). The CDR3 is 15 residues long. Germline V CDR1 and CDR2: MDHEN, SYDVKM. V lost 8 bases, J lost 1 base, and 16 bases lay in between.

The rearrangement uses TRBV15 and TRBJ1-2; 7 positions match TRBD1. V lost 1 base to trimming and J lost 4 bases; unmatched junction nucleotides: 12. The germline CDR1 and CDR2 sequences are LNHNV and YYDKDF (reference sequence). This CDR3 has 17 residues. In DNA form, the CDR3 reads TGTGCCACCAGCAGAGCCTCCCAGACAGGGAGAGCCTATGGCTACACCTTC. Its protein is CATSRASQTGRAYGYTF. Using reference TRBV15 and TRBJ1-2 for the parts outside the CDR3, the full variable domain is DAMVIQNPRYQVTQFGKPVTLSCSQTLNHNVMYWYQQKSSQAPKLLFHYYDKDFNNEADTPDNFQSRRPNTSFCFLDIRSPGLGDTAMYLCATSRASQTGRAYGYTFGSGTRLTVV.

The genes are TRBV7-9 and TRBJ2-1, with TRBD2 matching over 7 bases. The V segment lost 4 bases and the J segment 3 bases; nucleotides outside the gene matches: 0. The CDR3 is made up of 13 amino acids. Germline lookup yields CDR1 SEHNR and CDR2 FQNEAQ (reference sequence). The CDR3 DNA follows: TGTGCCAGCAGCTCTAGCGGCTACAATGAGCAGTTCTTC. Translation gives CASSSSGYNEQFF.

CDR3 DNA sequence: TGTGCCAGCAGTTACTTGAGTCCGCAAAGGTCTCCTGAAGCTTTCTTT. It encodes CASSYLSPQRSPEAFF. J is TRBJ1-1 and V is TRBV6-5, with D unresolved. Trimming took 1 base from V and 6 from J, leaving 18 bases between them. The CDR3 has 16 amino acids. Germline V gives CDR1 MNHEY, CDR2 SVGAGI.

J is TRBJ2-7 and V is TRBV4-2, with D maybe TRBD2 (5 bases). Trimming left V 0 bases short and J 7 bases short, with 10 bases between. The CDR3 totals 13 residues. Germline V lookup: CDR1 LGHNA, CDR2 YNFKEQ. The CDR3 DNA reads as TGTGCCAGCAGCCAAGATCGTCCGGGAGAGCAGTACTTC. Its protein product is CASSQDRPGEQYF.

The chain recombines TRBV5-4 with TRBJ2-6; TRBD1 matches at 8 bases. Germline values: CDR1 SGHNT, CDR2 YYREEE (reference sequence). After removal of 9 bases from V and 4 bases from J, the junction contained 9 bases not matched to a gene. The CDR3 spans 15 residues. This chain's CDR3 is CATCYRGSGANVLTF. CDR3 DNA sequence: TGTGCCACATGCTACAGGGGGTCCGGGGCCAACGTCCTGACTTTC.

V and J are TRBV5-4 and TRBJ1-4, with D perhaps TRBD1 (5 bases). This CDR3 region has 15 residues. Germline V gene sequence: CDR1 SGHNT, CDR2 YYREEE (reference sequence). The V end was cut by 3 bases, the J end by 2 bases, with 11 bases between. The CDR3 DNA reads as TGTGCCAGCAGCTACGGGGGTACGACTAATGAAAAACTGTTTTTT. Protein product: CASSYGGTTNEKLFF.